Many counts were recorded for the clone carrying this T cell receptor (beta chain). The data derive from a study of response to subunit inactivated influenza vaccine. Unmatched junction bases numbered 7, after V lost 4 bases and J lost 6 bases. The germline CDR1 and CDR2 sequences are LGHNA and YSLEER. The CDR3 is 15 amino acids. Via MiXCR, TCRdb re-called the RT-PCR reads, giving one row per CDR3 protein. The sample contains 150,000 to 200,000 distinct CDR3 sequences, roughly 12% of which appear only once. A further study also used this sample, focusing on T cells expressing NK-cell markers. From that report: TCR beta libraries carry UMIs added by 5'RACE template switching. In sorted CD3+CD56+NKG2C+, CD3+CD56+NKG2C- and CD3+CD56-NKG2C+ T cells, TCR beta repertoires were obtained. The eight sequenced donors comprised seven who were HCMV-seropositive and one who was seronegative. Similarly, these clonotypes led the CD3+CD56-NKG2C+ fraction as well in several donors. Evidence did not settle whether expanded NKG2C+ T cell clones targeted HCMV.

Sequenced material: CD8+ T cells sorted from PBMCs, taken about 11 days after vaccination. The V and J genes are TRBV4-3 and TRBJ2-1; TRBD1 matches at 9 bases. This sequence originates from a man aged 50-60 years who received an inactivated influenza vaccine. CDR3: CASSRGQGRSNEQFF. Here the CDR3 DNA reads TGCGCCAGCAGCCGGGGACAGGGTAGGTCCAATGAGCAGTTCTTC.